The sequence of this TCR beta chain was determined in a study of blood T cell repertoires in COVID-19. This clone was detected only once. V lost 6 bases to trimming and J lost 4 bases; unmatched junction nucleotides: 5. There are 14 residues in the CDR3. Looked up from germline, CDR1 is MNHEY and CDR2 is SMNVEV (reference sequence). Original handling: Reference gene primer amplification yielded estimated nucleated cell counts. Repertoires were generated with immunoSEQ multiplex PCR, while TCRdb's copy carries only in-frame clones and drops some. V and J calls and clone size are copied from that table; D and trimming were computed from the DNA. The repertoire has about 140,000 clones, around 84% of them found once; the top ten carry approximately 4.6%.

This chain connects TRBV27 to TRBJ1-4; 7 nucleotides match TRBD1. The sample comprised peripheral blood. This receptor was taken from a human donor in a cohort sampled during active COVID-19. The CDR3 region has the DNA TGTGCCAGCAGCCCGGGACAGTATAATGAAAAACTGTTTTTT. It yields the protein CASSPGQYNEKLFF.